This record covers a single T cell receptor (beta chain). An input of about 0.5 to 1 ug of RNA was subjected to reverse transcription using random hexamers. In TCRdb, the immunoSEQ multiplex PCR reads were re-called with MiXCR into one record per CDR3 protein. The table records around 170,000 distinct CDR3 sequences, roughly 94% of them present only once. These data belong to a study of CD8 T cells in Susac syndrome. About the study: Active disease was present in over five of the sequenced Susac syndrome patients, and remission in under ten.

This CDR3 has 12 amino acids. V was pared by 7 bases and J by 2 bases, with 6 bases between. Germline CDR1 MNHEY, CDR2 SVGAGI. The rearrangement joins TRBV6-5 to TRBJ1-5, with D unclear. Sample: CD8+ T cells from PBMCs. This TCR was sampled from a human donor with Susac syndrome. The CDR3, as DNA: TGTGCCAGCACCACGGGCAATCAGCCCCAGCATTTT. Its protein is CASTTGNQPQHF.